One sample yielded the 19 T cell receptor beta chains listed below, sequenced in a study of CD8 T cells in Susac syndrome. Reverse transcription of about 0.5 to 1 ug RNA was performed with random hexamers. Each CDR3 protein gets one entry after TCRdb re-called the immunoSEQ multiplex PCR reads with MiXCR. The data hold approximately 140,000 distinct CDR3 sequences, with about 95% observed a single time. The sequenced sample was CD4+ T cells from PBMCs. The receptor set was obtained from a human donor with multiple sclerosis.

This chain uses TRBV29-1 with TRBJ2-2, with 11 bases matching TRBD2. Trimming cost V 7 bases and J 2 bases; bases outside gene matches: 3. This CDR3 region has 14 residues. Looked up from germline, CDR1 is SQVTM and CDR2 is ANQGSEA. The CDR3 reads CSGGLAANTGELFF. CDR3 bases: TGCAGCGGGGGACTAGCGGCCAACACCGGGGAGCTGTTTTTT.

The gene calls are TRBV2 and TRBJ2-5, with no clear D. Per germline, CDR1 SNHLY and CDR2 FYNNEI. V lost 4 bases and J 4 bases, leaving 7 bases between the germline ends. This CDR3 is built from 12 residues. CDR3 sequence (DNA): TGTGCCAGCAGTGTTAAGGTAGAGACCCAGTACTTC. Amino acids: CASSVKVETQYF. The entire variable domain, with the rest obtained from reference TRBV2 and TRBJ2-5, is as follows: EPEVTQTPSHQVTQMGQEVILRCVPISNHLYFYWYRQILGQKVEFLVSFYNNEISEKSEIFDDQFSVERPDGSNFTLKIRSTKLEDSAMYFCASSVKVETQYFGPGTRLLVL.

V and J are TRBV30 and TRBJ1-1, with D possibly being TRBD1 (6 bases). Germline V CDR1 and CDR2: GTSNPN, SVGIG (reference sequence). This CDR3 spans 13 amino acids. Deletions cut 4 bases from V and 0 bases from J, with 9 bases between. CDR3 protein: CAWMDRLNTEAFF. CDR3 coding DNA: TGTGCCTGGATGGACAGACTGAACACTGAAGCTTTCTTT.

This chain joins TRBV20-1 and TRBJ1-2; D perhaps matches TRBD1 (5 bases). CDR3 length: 15 amino acids. Deletions cut 4 bases from V and 8 bases from J, with 23 bases between. The germline V gene has CDR1 DFQATT and CDR2 SNEGSKA (reference sequence). CDR3 protein: CSATPIIPPGNGYTF. CDR3 DNA sequence: TGCAGTGCTACCCCTATTATCCCCCCAGGGAACGGCTACACCTTC.

This sequence joins TRBV7-2 and TRBJ1-1, with D possibly being TRBD1 (6 bases). V was trimmed by 6 bases and J by 6 bases, leaving 14 bases between them. The CDR3 loop spans 13 amino acids. Germline V gives CDR1 SGHTA, CDR2 FQGNSA. The CDR3: CASSRDPGAEAFF. CDR3 sequence (DNA): TGTGCCAGCAGTCGGGACCCAGGGGCTGAAGCTTTCTTT.

The V and J genes are TRBV29-1 and TRBJ2-2; D gene ambiguous. Per germline, CDR1 SQVTM and CDR2 ANQGSEA. The V and J ends lost 5 bases and 0 bases respectively, with 7 bases between them. CDR3 size: 13 residues. This chain's CDR3 is CSVSMTNTGELFF. CDR3 bases: TGCAGCGTTTCAATGACGAACACCGGGGAGCTGTTTTTT.

The chain uses TRBV27 and TRBJ2-7, with no clear D. V lost 8 bases and J lost 3, with 5 bases in between. The CDR3 totals 10 residues. Per germline, CDR1 MNHEY and CDR2 SMNVEV (reference sequence). CDR3 sequence: CASGVYEQYF. The CDR3, as DNA: TGTGCCAGCGGGGTCTACGAGCAGTACTTC.

The CDR3 reads CASSFQRDATQYF. As DNA, the CDR3 is TGTGCCAGCAGCTTCCAGCGGGATGCTACGCAGTATTTT. The chain combines TRBV7-3 with TRBJ2-3; 7 bases fit TRBD2. The CDR3 loop spans 13 amino acids. Looked up from germline, CDR1 is SGHTA and CDR2 is FQGTGA. Losses at the gene ends were 3 bases for V and 8 bases for J; bases not matched to a gene: 5.

The J gene is TRBJ2-3, the V gene TRBV2; TRBD2 agrees at 13 bases. J lost 2 bases, V lost 4 bases, and 9 bases had no gene match. Germline V lookup: CDR1 SNHLY, CDR2 FYNNEI. The CDR3 contains 18 residues. The CDR3 is CASSVNSGTSGITDTQYF. The CDR3 DNA follows: TGTGCCAGCAGTGTAAACTCCGGGACTAGCGGGATCACAGATACGCAGTATTTT.

The gene calls are TRBV27 and TRBJ1-2; the match to TRBD1 covers 8 bases. The CDR3 is made up of 15 amino acids. V shed 4 bases and J 6 bases; nucleotides not matched to a gene: 10. The germline V gene encodes CDR1 MNHEY and CDR2 SMNVEV (reference sequence). CDR3 nucleotides: TGTGCCAGCAGTTCTCCCTCGACAGGGGAGAATGGCTACACCTTC. Translating gives CASSSPSTGENGYTF.

The V and J genes are TRBV3-1 and TRBJ1-2, with 10 bases aligning to TRBD1. The CDR3 covers 14 residues. Losses at the gene ends were 5 bases for V and 6 bases for J; bases not matched to a gene: 6. Per the germline V gene, CDR1 is LGHDT and CDR2 is YNNKEL (reference sequence). The DNA of the CDR3 is TGTGCCAGCAGCGCCCTGACAGGGGGCCATGGCTACACCTTC. Its protein is CASSALTGGHGYTF.

This chain connects TRBV28 to TRBJ2-7, with 10 bases aligning to TRBD1. With 10 bases clipped from V and 3 bases from J, the junction kept 6 bases outside the gene matches. The germline V gene encodes CDR1 MDHEN and CDR2 SYDVKM. There are 13 residues in the CDR3. The CDR3 region is CATLDRGHYEQYF. As DNA, the CDR3 is TGTGCCACCCTCGACAGGGGGCACTACGAGCAGTACTTC. The full variable domain, in which reference TRBV28 and TRBJ2-7 provide the parts outside the CDR3, is DVKVTQSSRYLVKRTGEKVFLECVQDMDHENMFWYRQDPGLGLRLIYFSYDVKMKEKGDIPEGYSVSREKKERFSLILESASTNQTSMYLCATLDRGHYEQYFGPGTRLTVT.

The genes are TRBV9 and TRBJ1-2, with D perhaps matching TRBD1 (5 bases). Trimming cost V 1 base and J 5 bases, with 18 bases left between them. CDR3 length equals 16 residues. In germline, CDR1 is SGDLS, CDR2 YYNGEE. The CDR3 protein is CASSVFGGTEFYGYTF. CDR3 nucleotides: TGTGCCAGCAGCGTATTTGGTGGGACGGAGTTTTATGGCTACACCTTC.

J is TRBJ1-5 and V is TRBV3-1; no reliable D call. The CDR3 extends over 15 amino acids. The V and J ends lost 1 base and 6 bases respectively, with 13 bases between them. Germline-derived CDR1 and CDR2 are LGHDT and YNNKEL (reference sequence). The CDR3 coding sequence is TGTGCCAGCAGCCAAGTTCCCGGGCCCACTCAGCCCCAGCATTTT. This gives the protein CASSQVPGPTQPQHF.

The chain joins TRBV24-1 to TRBJ1-2, with 7 nucleotides matching TRBD1. The J segment lost 4 bases and the V segment lost 4 bases, leaving 5 bases of the junction unmatched. CDR3 size: 14 residues. Germline V CDR1 and CDR2: KGHDR, SFDVKD. CDR3 region: CATSDPTGTYGYTF. The CDR3 region has the DNA TGTGCCACCAGTGACCCGACAGGGACCTATGGCTACACCTTC.

This chain uses TRBV7-8 with TRBJ2-7; D possibly corresponds to TRBD1 (5 bases). V lost 5 bases, J lost 5 bases, and 13 bases lay in between. CDR1 SGHVS and CDR2 FQNEAQ come from the germline V gene. This CDR3 is 13 amino acids long. CDR3 bases: TGTGCCAGCAGCCCAGACAGTCGGAACGAGCAGTACTTC. Translating gives CASSPDSRNEQYF.

The gene calls are TRBV2 and TRBJ1-1; TRBD1 matches at 8 bases. Germline assignment: CDR1 SNHLY and CDR2 FYNNEI. With 9 bases clipped from V and 1 base from J, the junction kept 1 base outside the gene matches. The CDR3 has 12 amino acids. The CDR3 bases are TGTGCCAGGGGACAGGAGAACACTGAAGCTTTCTTT. This gives the protein CARGQENTEAFF.

The chain links TRBV20-1 to TRBJ2-1, with 9 bases lining up with TRBD2. Germline V gene sequence: CDR1 DFQATT, CDR2 SNEGSKA (reference sequence). V trimming: 6 bases; J trimming: 4 bases; junction bases outside the gene matches: 10. CDR3 length: 15 residues. CDR3 residues: CSAAWKRGAYNEQFF. The DNA for the CDR3 is TGCAGTGCCGCCTGGAAGCGGGGGGCTTACAATGAGCAGTTCTTC.

This rearrangement joins TRBV14 to TRBJ2-3; no clear D. This CDR3 is built from 14 residues. From germline, CDR1 is SGHDN and CDR2 FVKESK. V shed 8 bases and J shed 1 base, with 13 bases lying between them. The CDR3 DNA follows: TGTGCCAGCTCTGTTCCGCCCCGCACAGATACGCAGTATTTT. It translates to CASSVPPRTDTQYF.